One and the same sample provided the 13 T cell receptor beta chains below, sequenced in a study of identical twins. MiXCR, applied by TCRdb to the 5' RACE reads, yields one record per CDR3 protein. The repertoire holds 260,000 or so distinct CDR3 sequences, with 7.5% as singletons. These data were also reused for a study on yellow fever vaccine responses in identical twins.

What was sequenced was CD8+ T cells sorted from blood. These TCRs come from a young woman in good health.

This clonotype was seen ten or more times. The chain is built from TRBV4-1 and TRBJ2-1; perhaps TRBD2 as D (6 bases). The V and J ends lost 0 bases and 3 bases respectively, with 9 bases between them. Looked up from germline, CDR1 is MGHRA and CDR2 is YSYEKL. This CDR3 is 15 amino acids long. In DNA, the CDR3 is TGCGCCAGCAGCCAAGATTCCGGGGGCTACAATGAGCAGTTCTTC. Translation: CASSQDSGGYNEQFF.

This clonotype was observed a few times. J is TRBJ1-5 and V is TRBV20-1; weak D call: TRBD1 (5 bases). Germline-derived CDR1 and CDR2 are DFQATT and SNEGSKA (reference sequence). The CDR3 contains 15 residues. The V end was cut by 0 bases, the J end by 8 bases, with 17 bases between. CDR3 amino acids: CSARDGGGQSEPQHF. The DNA for the CDR3 is TGCAGTGCTAGAGATGGGGGAGGGCAGTCGGAGCCCCAGCATTTT.

A few counts support this clonotype. The chain joins TRBV27 to TRBJ2-5, with D possibly called TRBD1 or TRBD2 (6 bases each). The V end was cut by 3 bases, the J end by 5 bases, with 16 bases between. Germline CDR1 and CDR2: MNHEY and SMNVEV (reference sequence). The CDR3 covers 15 residues. The CDR3, as DNA: TGTGCCAGCAGTTTCCGGGGGCGCCCGGTGGAGACCCAGTACTTC. Translation: CASSFRGRPVETQYF.

The chain uses TRBV24-1 and TRBJ1-5; a possible D gene is TRBD1 (5 bases). Trimming took off 4 bases at V and 6 bases at J, with 9 bases between the two ends. Per the germline V gene, CDR1 is KGHDR and CDR2 is SFDVKD. The CDR3 has 13 amino acids. Written as DNA, the CDR3 is TGTGCCACCAGTGAGACAGAGGGTCAGCCCCAGCATTTT. This encodes CATSETEGQPQHF.

This clonotype showed up just a few times. This sequence joins TRBV29-1 and TRBJ2-3, with 12 bases aligning to TRBD1. This CDR3 spans 15 amino acids. Germline trimming cut 2 bases from V and 6 bases from J; bases unmatched to any gene: 6. Looked up from germline, CDR1 is SQVTM and CDR2 is ANQGSEA. In nucleotides, the CDR3 is TGCAGCGTTGAAAAGTGGGACAGGGGGCCGGATACGCAGTATTTT. Translation: CSVEKWDRGPDTQYF.

This clonotype was recorded at least ten times. The V gene is TRBV29-1, the J gene TRBJ2-1; 8 nucleotides align to TRBD1. V lost 6 bases to trimming and J lost 8 bases; unmatched junction nucleotides: 9. The CDR3 has 13 amino acids. The V gene's germline CDR1 is SQVTM and CDR2 ANQGSEA. CDR3 amino acids: CSVAGGAGDEQFF. DNA for the CDR3: TGCAGCGTGGCAGGGGGCGCGGGCGATGAGCAGTTCTTC.

This clonotype qualifies as medium-sized (0.01 to 0.1%). Here the CDR3 DNA reads TGCGCCAGCAGCTCTCGGACTAGCTCCACAGATACGCAGTATTTT. Encoded protein: CASSSRTSSTDTQYF. This chain connects TRBV4-1 to TRBJ2-3, with 8 bases aligning to TRBD2. Per the germline V gene, CDR1 is MGHRA and CDR2 is YSYEKL. This CDR3 is 15 amino acids long. With 5 bases clipped from V and 2 bases from J, the junction kept 6 bases outside the gene matches.

This clonotype came up a few times. The chain joins TRBV12-3 or TRBV12-4 to TRBJ1-2; no reliable D call. The CDR3 is made up of 13 amino acids. Trimming pared 5 bases from V and 5 bases from J, leaving 12 bases between. The CDR3 nucleotides read TGTGCCAGCAGTCCCCTGGGAGATTATGGCTACACCTTC. This gives the protein CASSPLGDYGYTF.

This clonotype appeared many times. The chain employs TRBV12-3 or TRBV12-4 and TRBJ2-1; 8 bases map to TRBD2. V lost 3 bases, J lost 9 bases, and 4 bases stayed unmatched. This CDR3 contains 13 residues. The CDR3 region has the DNA TGTGCCAGCAGTTTTCTCAGCGGGGGTGAGCAGTTCTTC. Translating gives CASSFLSGGEQFF.

This chain joins TRBV27 and TRBJ2-1; possible D gene TRBD2, 6 bases. Germline-derived CDR1 and CDR2 are MNHEY and SMNVEV (reference sequence). The CDR3 spans 14 residues. The V end lost 4 bases, the J end lost 9 bases, and 16 bases lay between the germline ends. In DNA form, the CDR3 reads TGTGCCAGCAGTTCAGGTGGGAGGTCTCGTGAGCAGTTCTTC. Its translation: CASSSGGRSREQFF.

In the case of this clonotype: The junction shows a germline mismatch at one end, possibly a read error. The rearrangement joins TRBV7-7 to TRBJ2-1, with TRBD2 matching 11 bases. The CDR3 is made up of 16 amino acids. CDR1 and CDR2 from the germline V gene are SSHAT and FNYEAQ (reference sequence). CDR3 protein: CPSSLGTSGTYNEQFF. As DNA, the CDR3 is TGTCCCAGCAGCTTGGGGACTAGCGGTACCTACAATGAGCAGTTCTTC.

This clonotype was picked up many times. V gene TRBV7-9 combines with J gene TRBJ2-1; no definite D call. CDR1 is SEHNR and CDR2 is FQNEAQ in the germline V gene (reference sequence). There are 14 residues in the CDR3. V was clipped by 6 bases and J by 5 bases, with 14 bases between them. The chain's CDR3 is CASSLGPPNNEQFF. The CDR3 bases are TGTGCCAGCAGTCTAGGACCCCCCAACAATGAGCAGTTCTTC.

Ten or more counts support this clonotype. This chain links TRBV4-2 with TRBJ2-3, with 9 bases matching TRBD2. The trim removed 0 bases at V and 3 bases at J, leaving 4 bases unmatched. CDR3 length equals 16 residues. Per germline, CDR1 LGHNA and CDR2 YNFKEQ. The CDR3 region is CASSQDQAGGTDTQYF. DNA of the CDR3: TGTGCCAGCAGCCAAGATCAAGCGGGGGGTACAGATACGCAGTATTTT.